This TCR beta chain derives from a study of PD-L1 blockade in urothelial cancer. Study background: Each patient had 0 to 3 earlier chemotherapy regimens. Blood-derived samples held a median roughly 150,000 T cells.

The table came from immunoSEQ multiplex PCR; TCRdb's copy has only in-frame clones and leaves some out. This table has about 55,000 clones, 60% to 80% appearing once. From germline, CDR1 is KGHSH and CDR2 LQKENI. Trimming cost V 6 bases and J 0 bases; bases outside gene matches: 6. The CDR3 totals 15 residues. Patient disease was locally advanced or metastatic urothelial carcinoma. The gene calls are TRBV18 and TRBJ2-7, with 9 bases that match TRBD2. The clonotype originates from a man between 65 and 85 years old with urothelial cancer. Material: PBMCs, obtained around atezolizumab (anti-PD-L1) treatment. CDR3 sequence: CASSRTSDSSYEQYF. CDR3 DNA: TGTGCCAGCTCCCGGACTAGCGATAGCTCCTACGAGCAGTACTTC. The variable domain in full, with the rest retrieved from reference TRBV18 and TRBJ2-7, is NAGVMQNPRHLVRRRGQEARLRCSPMKGHSHVYWYRQLPEEGLKFMVYLQKENIIDESGMPKERFSAEFPKEGPSILRIQQVVRGDSAAYFCASSRTSDSSYEQYFGPGTRLTVT.